This T cell receptor beta chain derives from a study of CD8 T cells in ankylosing spondylitis. TCRdb recomputed calls from the 5' RACE reads with MiXCR, one row per CDR3 protein. The repertoire consists of some 300,000 distinct CDR3 sequences, with more than 20% occurring once and the leading ten covering 3.5%. This clonotype was found a few times. The receptor was isolated from a female donor with ankylosing spondylitis or in good health (not recorded which). The sequencing input was blood, either unsorted or a sorted T cell fraction (not recorded which).

The CDR3 DNA follows: TGTGCCAGCAGCGTGACCGGGACTAGCGGCAATGAGCAGTTCTTC. Translated: CASSVTGTSGNEQFF. The gene calls are TRBV9 and TRBJ2-1; 11 nucleotides line up with TRBD2. Germline lookup yields CDR1 SGDLS and CDR2 YYNGEE. Trimming cost V 2 bases and J 6 bases; bases outside gene matches: 4. The CDR3 runs to 15 residues. Full variable domain (missing parts from reference TRBV9 and TRBJ2-1): DSGVTQTPKHLITATGQRVTLRCSPRSGDLSVYWYQQSLDQGLQFLIQYYNGEERAKGNILERFSAQQFPDLHSELNLSSLELGDSALYFCASSVTGTSGNEQFFGPGTRLTVL.